This T cell receptor (beta chain) emerged from a study of blood T cell repertoires in COVID-19. This table comes from immunoSEQ multiplex PCR, and its TCRdb copy is limited to in-frame clones, with some not included. The sample carries under 85,000 clones, roughly 87% recorded once. The source material was peripheral blood. This clonotype was obtained from a man aged 65 to 85 with acute or convalescent COVID-19.

The CDR3 region has the DNA TGTGCCAGCAGCTTGGGACAGCTGACGAACACCGGGGAGCTGTTTTTT. Amino acids: CASSLGQLTNTGELFF. The V gene is TRBV5-6, the J gene TRBJ2-2, with a possible D match to TRBD1 (5 bases). The CDR3 runs 16 residues. Germline V gene data show CDR1 as SGHDT and CDR2 as YYEEEE. V was clipped by 0 bases and J by 0 bases, with 9 bases between them.